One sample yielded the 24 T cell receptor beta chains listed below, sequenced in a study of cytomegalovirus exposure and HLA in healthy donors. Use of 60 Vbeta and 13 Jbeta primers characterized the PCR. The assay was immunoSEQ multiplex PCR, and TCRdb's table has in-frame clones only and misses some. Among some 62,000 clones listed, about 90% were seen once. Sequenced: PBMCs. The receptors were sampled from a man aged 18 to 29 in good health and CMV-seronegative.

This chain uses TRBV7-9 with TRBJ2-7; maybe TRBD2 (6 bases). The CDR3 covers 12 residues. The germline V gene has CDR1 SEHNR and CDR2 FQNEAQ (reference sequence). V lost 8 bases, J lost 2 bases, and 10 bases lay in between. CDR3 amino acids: CASVGEAYEQYF. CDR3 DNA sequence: TGTGCCAGCGTCGGGGAGGCCTACGAGCAGTACTTC. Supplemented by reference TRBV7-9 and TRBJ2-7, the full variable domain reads DTGVSQNPRHKITKRGQNVTFRCDPISEHNRLYWYRQTLGQGPEFLTYFQNEAQLEKSRLLSDRFSAERPKGSFSTLEIQRTEQGDSAMYLCASVGEAYEQYFGPGTRLTVT.

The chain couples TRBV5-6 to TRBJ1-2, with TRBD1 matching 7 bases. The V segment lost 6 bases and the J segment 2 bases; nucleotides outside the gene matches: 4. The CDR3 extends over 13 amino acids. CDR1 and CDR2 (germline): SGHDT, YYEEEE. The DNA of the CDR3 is TGTGCCAGCAACAGGGGTGGGAACTATGGCTACACCTTC. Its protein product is CASNRGGNYGYTF.

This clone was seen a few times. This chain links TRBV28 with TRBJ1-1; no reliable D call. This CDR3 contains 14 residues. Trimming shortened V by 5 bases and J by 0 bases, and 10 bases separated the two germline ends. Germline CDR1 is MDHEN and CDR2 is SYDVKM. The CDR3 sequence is CASSPILLNTEAFF. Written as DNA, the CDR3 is TGTGCCAGCAGTCCTATTTTGCTGAACACTGAAGCTTTCTTT.

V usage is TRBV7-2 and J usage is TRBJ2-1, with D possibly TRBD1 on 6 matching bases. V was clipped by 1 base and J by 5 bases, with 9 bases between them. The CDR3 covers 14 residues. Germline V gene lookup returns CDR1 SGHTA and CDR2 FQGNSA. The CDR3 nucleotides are TGTGCCAGCAGCTTAGACAGGGCCAACAATGAGCAGTTCTTC. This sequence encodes CASSLDRANNEQFF.

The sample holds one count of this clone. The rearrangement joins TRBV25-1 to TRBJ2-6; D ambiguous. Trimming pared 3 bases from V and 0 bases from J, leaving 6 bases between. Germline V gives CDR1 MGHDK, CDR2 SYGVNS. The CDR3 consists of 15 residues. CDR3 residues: CASSDSNSGANVLTF. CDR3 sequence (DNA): TGTGCCAGCAGTGACAGTAACTCTGGGGCCAACGTCCTGACTTTC.

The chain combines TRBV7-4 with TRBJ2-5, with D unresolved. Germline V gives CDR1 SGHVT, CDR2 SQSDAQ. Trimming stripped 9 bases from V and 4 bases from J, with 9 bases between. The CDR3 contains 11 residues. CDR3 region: CARARLETQYF. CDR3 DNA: TGTGCCAGGGCCCGACTAGAGACCCAGTACTTC.

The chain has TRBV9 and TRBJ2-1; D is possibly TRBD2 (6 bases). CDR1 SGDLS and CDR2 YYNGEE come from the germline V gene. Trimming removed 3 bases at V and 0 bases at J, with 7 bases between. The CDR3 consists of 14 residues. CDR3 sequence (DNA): TGTGCCAGCAGCGCCGGGGGCTCCTACAATGAGCAGTTCTTC. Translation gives CASSAGGSYNEQFF.

CDR3 amino acids: CSVGGQGKGSTDTQYF. The DNA of the CDR3 is TGCAGCGTGGGGGGACAGGGGAAGGGTAGCACAGATACGCAGTATTTT. The rearrangement uses TRBV29-1 and TRBJ2-3, with 10 positions matching TRBD1. The ends lost 6 bases at V and 0 bases at J; junction bases unmatched: 9. The germline CDR1 and CDR2 sequences are SQVTM and ANQGSEA. The CDR3 sequence is 16 residues long.

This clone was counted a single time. The CDR3 spells CAWSSKQGAGPNYGYTF. In DNA, the CDR3 is TGTGCCTGGAGTTCTAAACAGGGGGCGGGCCCTAACTATGGCTACACCTTC. The chain employs TRBV30 and TRBJ1-2; 9 bases map to TRBD1. With V trimmed by 2 bases and J by 0 bases, 10 bases remained unmatched. Germline assignment: CDR1 GTSNPN and CDR2 SVGIG (reference sequence). The CDR3 covers 17 residues.

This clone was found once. CDR3 sequence (DNA): TGTGCTAGTGGTTTGGTGGGGGGATACACAGATACGCAGTATTTT. Translating gives CASGLVGGYTDTQYF. The chain recombines TRBV12-5 with TRBJ2-3, with a tentative D call TRBD2 (6 bases). V lost 0 bases to trimming and J lost 2 bases, with 9 bases between them. The CDR3 length is 15 residues. In germline, CDR1 is LGHNT, CDR2 FRNRAP.

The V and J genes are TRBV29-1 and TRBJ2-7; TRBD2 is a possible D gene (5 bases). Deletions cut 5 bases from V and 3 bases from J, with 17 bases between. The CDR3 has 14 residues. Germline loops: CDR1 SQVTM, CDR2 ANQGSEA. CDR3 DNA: TGCAGCGTTCTGGGCTCCCGGAGGAACTACGAGCAGTACTTC. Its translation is CSVLGSRRNYEQYF.

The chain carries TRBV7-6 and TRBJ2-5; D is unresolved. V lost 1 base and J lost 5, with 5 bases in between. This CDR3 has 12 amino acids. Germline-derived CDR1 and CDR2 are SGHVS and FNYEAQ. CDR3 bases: TGTGCCAGCAGCTTAGGAGAGGAGACCCAGTACTTC. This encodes CASSLGEETQYF.

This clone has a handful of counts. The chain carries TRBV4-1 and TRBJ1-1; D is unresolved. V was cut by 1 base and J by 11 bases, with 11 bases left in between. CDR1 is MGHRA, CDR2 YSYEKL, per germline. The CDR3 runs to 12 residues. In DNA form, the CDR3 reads TGCGCCAGCAGCCAAGTTGGGTCGCGGGCTTTCTTT. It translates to CASSQVGSRAFF.

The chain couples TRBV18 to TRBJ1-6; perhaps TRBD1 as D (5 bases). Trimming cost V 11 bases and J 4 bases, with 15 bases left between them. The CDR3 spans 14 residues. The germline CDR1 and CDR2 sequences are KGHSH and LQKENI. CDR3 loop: CAGRGGAYNSPLHF. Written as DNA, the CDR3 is TGTGCCGGCCGGGGAGGGGCGTATAATTCACCCCTCCACTTT. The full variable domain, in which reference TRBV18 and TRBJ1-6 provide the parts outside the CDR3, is NAGVMQNPRHLVRRRGQEARLRCSPMKGHSHVYWYRQLPEEGLKFMVYLQKENIIDESGMPKERFSAEFPKEGPSILRIQQVVRGDSAAYFCAGRGGAYNSPLHFGNGTRLTVT.

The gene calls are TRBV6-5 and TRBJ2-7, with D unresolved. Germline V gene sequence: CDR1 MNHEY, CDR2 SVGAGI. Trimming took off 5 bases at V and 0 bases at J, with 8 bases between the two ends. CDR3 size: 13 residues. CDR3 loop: CASSALSSYEQYF. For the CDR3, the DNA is TGTGCCAGCAGTGCCCTAAGCTCCTACGAGCAGTACTTC.

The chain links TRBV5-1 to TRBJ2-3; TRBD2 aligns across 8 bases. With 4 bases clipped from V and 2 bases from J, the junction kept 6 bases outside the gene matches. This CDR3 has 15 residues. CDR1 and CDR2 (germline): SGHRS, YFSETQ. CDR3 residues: CASSRIAGPTDTQYF. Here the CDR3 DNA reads TGCGCCAGCAGCAGAATAGCGGGACCCACAGATACGCAGTATTTT.

The CDR3 region has the DNA TGCAGCGTTGACGGAGGTACCGCCTTGGAGACCCAGTACTTC. It is translated as CSVDGGTALETQYF. The rearrangement joins TRBV29-1 to TRBJ2-5; possibly TRBD2 for D (5 bases). The V end was cut by 3 bases, the J end by 5 bases, with 16 bases between. The CDR3 spans 14 residues. The germline V gene has CDR1 SQVTM and CDR2 ANQGSEA.

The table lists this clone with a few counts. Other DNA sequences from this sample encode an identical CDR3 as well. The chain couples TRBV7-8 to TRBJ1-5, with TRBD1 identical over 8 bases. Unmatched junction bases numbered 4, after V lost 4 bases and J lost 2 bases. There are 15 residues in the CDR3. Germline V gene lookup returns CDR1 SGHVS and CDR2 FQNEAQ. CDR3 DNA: TGTGCCAGCAGCTCCTCAGGGGGCGGCAATCAGCCCCAGCATTTT. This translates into CASSSSGGGNQPQHF.

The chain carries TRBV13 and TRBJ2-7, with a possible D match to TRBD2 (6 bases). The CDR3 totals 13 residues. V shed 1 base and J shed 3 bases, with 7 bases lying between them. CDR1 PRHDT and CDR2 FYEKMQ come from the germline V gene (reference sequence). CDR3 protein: CASSLAGDYEQYF. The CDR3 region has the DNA TGTGCCAGCAGCTTAGCGGGGGACTACGAGCAGTACTTC.

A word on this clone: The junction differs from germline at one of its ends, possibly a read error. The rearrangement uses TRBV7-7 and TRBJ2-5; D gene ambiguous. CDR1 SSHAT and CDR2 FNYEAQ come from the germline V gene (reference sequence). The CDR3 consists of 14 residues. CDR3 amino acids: CASSLAVATETQYF. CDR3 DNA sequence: TGTGCTAGCAGCTTAGCAGTCGCTACGGAGACCCAGTACTTC.

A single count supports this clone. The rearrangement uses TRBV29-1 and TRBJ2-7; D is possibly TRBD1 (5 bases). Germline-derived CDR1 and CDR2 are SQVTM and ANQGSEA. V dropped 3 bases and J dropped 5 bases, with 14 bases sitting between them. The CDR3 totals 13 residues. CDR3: CSVDNGARDEQYF. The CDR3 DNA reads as TGCAGCGTTGATAATGGGGCGCGCGACGAGCAGTACTTC.

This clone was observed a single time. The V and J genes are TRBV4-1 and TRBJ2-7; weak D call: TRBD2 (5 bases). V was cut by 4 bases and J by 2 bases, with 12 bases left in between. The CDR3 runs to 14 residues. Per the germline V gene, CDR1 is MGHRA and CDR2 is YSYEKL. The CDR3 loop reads CASSPQDGTYEQYF. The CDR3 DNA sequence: TGCGCCAGCAGCCCACAAGACGGGACCTACGAGCAGTACTTC.

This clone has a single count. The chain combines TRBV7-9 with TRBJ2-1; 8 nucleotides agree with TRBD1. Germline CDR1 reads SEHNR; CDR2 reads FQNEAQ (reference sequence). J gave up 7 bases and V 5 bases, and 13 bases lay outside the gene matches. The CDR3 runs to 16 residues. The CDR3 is CASSPVRAGGVNEQFF. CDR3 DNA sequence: TGTGCCAGCAGCCCCGTAAGGGCAGGGGGCGTAAATGAGCAGTTCTTC.

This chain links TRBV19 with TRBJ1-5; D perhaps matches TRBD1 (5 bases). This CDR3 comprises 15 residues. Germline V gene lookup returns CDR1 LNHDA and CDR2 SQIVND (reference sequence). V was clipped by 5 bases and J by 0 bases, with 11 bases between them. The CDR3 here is CASSGLGASNQPQHF. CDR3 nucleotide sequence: TGTGCCAGTAGTGGGTTAGGGGCTAGCAATCAGCCCCAGCATTTT.